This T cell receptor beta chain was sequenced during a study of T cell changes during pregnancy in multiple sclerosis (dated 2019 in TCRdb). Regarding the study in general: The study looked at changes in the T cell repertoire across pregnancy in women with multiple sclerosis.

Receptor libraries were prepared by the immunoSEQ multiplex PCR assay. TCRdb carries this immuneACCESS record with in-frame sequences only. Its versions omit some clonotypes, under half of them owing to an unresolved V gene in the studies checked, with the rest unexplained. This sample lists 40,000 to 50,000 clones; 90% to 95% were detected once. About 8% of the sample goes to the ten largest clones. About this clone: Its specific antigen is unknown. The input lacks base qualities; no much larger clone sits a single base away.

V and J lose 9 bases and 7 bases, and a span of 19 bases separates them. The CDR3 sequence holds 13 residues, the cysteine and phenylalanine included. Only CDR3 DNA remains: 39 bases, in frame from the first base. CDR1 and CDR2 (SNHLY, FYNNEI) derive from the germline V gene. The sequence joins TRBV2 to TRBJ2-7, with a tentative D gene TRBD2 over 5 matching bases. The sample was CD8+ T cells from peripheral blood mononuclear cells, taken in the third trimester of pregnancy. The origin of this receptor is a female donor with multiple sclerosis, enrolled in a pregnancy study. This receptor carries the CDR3 CASSISGFREQYF. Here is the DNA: TGTGCCAGTTCCATATCGGGGTTTAGGGAGCAGTACTTC.